These 25 T cell receptor beta chains were sequenced from one sample in a study of T-cell reconstitution after alpha-beta-depleted transplantation in children. TCRbeta library construction was performed incorporating unique molecular identifiers. TCRdb itself ran the PCR reads through MiXCR, one entry per CDR3 protein. The data hold around 130,000 distinct CDR3 sequences, with roughly 10% observed a single time. The starting material was PBMCs, mostly from graft donor cells, obtained 180 days after TCRalphabeta/CD19-depleted stem cell transplant. The receptors derive from a girl under two years old who had a stem cell transplant for combined immunodeficiency, so the T cells may come from the graft donor.

This clonotype was seen a few times. The V and J genes are TRBV20-1 and TRBJ2-5, with no clear D. Germline V gene data show CDR1 as DFQATT and CDR2 as SNEGSKA (reference sequence). V gave up 5 bases and J gave up 1 base, with 8 bases separating them. The CDR3 is 12 amino acids. CDR3 residues: CSAPFSQETQYF. The CDR3 DNA is TGCAGTGCTCCGTTCTCCCAAGAGACCCAGTACTTC.

The rearrangement uses TRBV20-1 and TRBJ2-3; D is ambiguous. V dropped 3 bases and J dropped 1 base, with 8 bases sitting between them. This CDR3 has 13 residues. CDR1 is DFQATT, CDR2 SNEGSKA, per germline (reference sequence). The CDR3 reads CSASRTGTDTQYF. The DNA of the CDR3 is TGCAGTGCTAGTCGTACAGGCACAGATACGCAGTATTTT.

This clonotype was counted many times. The chain carries TRBV5-1 and TRBJ1-4; D uncertain. Germline V gene data show CDR1 as SGHRS and CDR2 as YFSETQ. The CDR3 extends over 13 amino acids. Trimming took off 3 bases at V and 3 bases at J, with 6 bases between the two ends. The CDR3, as DNA: TGCGCCAGCAGCTGGGATGCTAATGAAAAACTGTTTTTT. Its protein product is CASSWDANEKLFF. Based on the CDR3 plus reference TRBV5-1 and TRBJ1-4, the full variable domain is KAGVTQTPRYLIKTRGQQVTLSCSPISGHRSVSWYQQTPGQGLQFLFEYFSETQRNKGNFPGRFSGRQFSNSRSEMNVSTLELGDSALYLCASSWDANEKLFFGSGTQLSVL.

The V gene is TRBV18, the J gene TRBJ2-5; D might be TRBD2 (5 bases). The CDR3 extends over 13 amino acids. Trimming shortened V by 3 bases and J by 2 bases, and 7 bases separated the two germline ends. Germline V gives CDR1 KGHSH, CDR2 LQKENI. The CDR3 spells CASSPTRQETQYF. The CDR3 DNA reads TGTGCCAGCTCACCCACTAGACAAGAGACCCAGTACTTC.

This clonotype was recorded many times. The gene calls are TRBV5-5 and TRBJ2-7; possibly TRBD1 for D (6 bases). Per the germline V gene, CDR1 is SGHKS and CDR2 is YYEKEE (reference sequence). V was trimmed by 1 base and J by 4 bases, leaving 15 bases between them. The CDR3 runs to 15 residues. The CDR3 region has the DNA TGTGCCAGCAGCTTGCTCGGCCAGGGGATGTACGAGCAGTACTTC. Amino acids: CASSLLGQGMYEQYF.

The J gene is TRBJ2-7, the V gene TRBV20-1; 10 bases line up with TRBD1. Germline V gives CDR1 DFQATT, CDR2 SNEGSKA (reference sequence). Losses at the gene ends were 6 bases for V and 3 bases for J; bases not matched to a gene: 8. The CDR3 spans 14 residues. CDR3 protein: CSAPTGTGDYEQYF. The CDR3 DNA reads TGCAGTGCACCGACCGGGACAGGGGACTACGAGCAGTACTTC.

This clonotype was recorded only once. V is TRBV7-2 and J is TRBJ2-7, with D perhaps matching TRBD1 (5 bases). The germline V gene has CDR1 SGHTA and CDR2 FQGNSA. The CDR3 is made up of 14 amino acids. V was cut by 1 base and J by 5 bases, with 12 bases left in between. The CDR3 DNA reads TGTGCCAGCAGCTTAGGCAGGGTAGCCGACGAGCAGTACTTC. This gives the protein CASSLGRVADEQYF.

This clonotype was seen repeatedly, ten times or more. J is TRBJ1-5 and V is TRBV5-1; weak D call: TRBD1 (6 bases). The CDR3 loop spans 14 amino acids. V lost 5 bases to trimming and J lost 3 bases, with 12 bases between them. From germline, CDR1 is SGHRS and CDR2 YFSETQ. Here the CDR3 reads CASSLDRLNQPQHF. The CDR3, as DNA: TGCGCCAGCAGTTTAGACAGGCTCAATCAGCCCCAGCATTTT. Variable domain in full (rest from reference TRBV5-1 and TRBJ1-5): KAGVTQTPRYLIKTRGQQVTLSCSPISGHRSVSWYQQTPGQGLQFLFEYFSETQRNKGNFPGRFSGRQFSNSRSEMNVSTLELGDSALYLCASSLDRLNQPQHFGDGTRLSIL.

This clonotype came up a few times. The V gene is TRBV20-1, the J gene TRBJ1-5, with 9 bases fitting TRBD1. Germline values: CDR1 DFQATT, CDR2 SNEGSKA (reference sequence). V was clipped by 6 bases and J by 6 bases; unmatched bases: 6. The CDR3 consists of 13 residues. In nucleotides, the CDR3 is TGCAGTGCAGTACAGGGGGCTTTTCAGCCCCAGCATTTT. Translation gives CSAVQGAFQPQHF.

This clonotype has a handful of counts. The chain carries TRBV7-2 and TRBJ2-3; perhaps TRBD2 as D (6 bases). Trimming took off 1 base at V and 1 base at J, with 9 bases between the two ends. The germline V gene encodes CDR1 SGHTA and CDR2 FQGNSA. This CDR3 comprises 15 residues. The chain's CDR3 is CASSLVTGGTDTQYF. The CDR3 DNA follows: TGTGCCAGCAGCTTAGTGACGGGAGGCACAGATACGCAGTATTTT. Looking up the rest from reference TRBV7-2 and TRBJ2-3 gives the full variable domain: GAGVSQSPSNKVTEKGKDVELRCDPISGHTALYWYRQSLGQGLEFLIYFQGNSAPDKSGLPSDRFSAERTGGSVSTLTIQRTQQEDSAVYLCASSLVTGGTDTQYFGPGTRLTVL.

The chain combines TRBV20-1 with TRBJ2-7; tentatively, D is TRBD2 (6 bases). The germline V and J ends were trimmed by 2 bases and 4 bases, with 15 bases remaining between them. Germline CDR1 and CDR2: DFQATT and SNEGSKA (reference sequence). The CDR3 is 14 amino acids. The CDR3 nucleotides read TGCAGTGCTAGACGAGCGGGTTTGGGATACGAGCAGTACTTC. Protein: CSARRAGLGYEQYF.

This clonotype showed up just a few times. The chain uses TRBV12-3 or TRBV12-4 and TRBJ2-3; the match to TRBD2 covers 13 bases. Germline trimming cut 5 bases from V and 4 bases from J; bases unmatched to any gene: 6. The CDR3 has 16 amino acids. CDR3 loop: CASSPGLAGDADTQYF. In DNA form, the CDR3 reads TGTGCCAGCAGTCCCGGACTAGCGGGAGACGCAGATACGCAGTATTTT.

The chain recombines TRBV6-5 with TRBJ2-5, with D perhaps given as TRBD1 or TRBD2 (5 bases each). Looked up from germline, CDR1 is MNHEY and CDR2 is SVGAGI. V was shortened by 2 bases and J by 1 base, with 11 bases between the two germline ends. The CDR3 spans 15 residues. In nucleotides, the CDR3 is TGTGCCAGCAGTTACCGGGGCAGCATCCAAGAGACCCAGTACTTC. This codes for CASSYRGSIQETQYF.

The chain is built from TRBV6-2 or TRBV6-3 and TRBJ2-7, with 8 bases fitting TRBD2. Trimming removed 2 bases from V and 3 bases from J; junction bases left unmatched: 6. This CDR3 spans 15 amino acids. The V gene's germline CDR1 is MNHEY and CDR2 SVGEGT. The CDR3 region has the DNA TGTGCCAGCAGTTACGGGGAGCGGGGGAGCTACGAGCAGTACTTC. This translates into CASSYGERGSYEQYF.

The CDR3 sequence is CAIRPGPLSETQYF. CDR3 nucleotides: TGTGCCATCAGACCGGGACCCTTGAGTGAGACCCAGTACTTC. The chain joins TRBV10-3 to TRBJ2-5, with D perhaps assigned TRBD1 or TRBD2 (5 bases each). The germline V gene has CDR1 ENHRY and CDR2 SYGVKD. V lost 6 bases and J 5 bases, leaving 16 bases between the germline ends. The CDR3 loop spans 14 amino acids.

This clonotype was counted a few times. The chain has TRBV5-5 and TRBJ2-1; no reliable D call. The ends were cut back, 3 bases at V and 8 bases at J, with 18 bases in the middle. The germline gives CDR1 SGHKS, CDR2 YYEKEE (reference sequence). The CDR3 is 15 amino acids. CDR3 DNA: TGTGCCAGCAGCTCGACTGTGACACCCTTGGATGAGCAGTTCTTC. Translation: CASSSTVTPLDEQFF.

This sequence joins TRBV5-1 and TRBJ2-7, with D possibly being TRBD1 (6 bases). The germline V gene has CDR1 SGHRS and CDR2 YFSETQ. Deletions cut 3 bases from V and 5 bases from J, with 9 bases between. The CDR3 is 12 residues long. The CDR3 sequence: CASSSPGDEQYF. The CDR3 bases are TGCGCCAGCAGCTCCCCAGGGGACGAGCAGTACTTC.

The rearrangement links TRBV6-2 or TRBV6-3 to TRBJ2-5, with D possibly TRBD2 on 5 matching bases. Germline V gene data show CDR1 as MNHEY and CDR2 as SVGEGT. Between the trimmed V and J ends, which lost 2 bases and 7 bases, there was a span of 14 bases. The CDR3 is 14 amino acids. CDR3 region: CASSYRLAVTTQYF. DNA for the CDR3: TGTGCCAGCAGTTACAGGCTAGCCGTCACGACCCAGTACTTC.

In its sample, this clonotype was seen many times. The chain recombines TRBV6-1 with TRBJ1-1; no clear D. Germline values: CDR1 MNHNS, CDR2 SASEGT. Trimming shortened V by 2 bases and J by 7 bases, and 11 bases separated the two germline ends. The CDR3 loop spans 13 amino acids. The CDR3 sequence is CASSERFDNEAFF. CDR3 bases: TGTGCCAGCAGTGAAAGATTCGACAATGAAGCTTTCTTT.

This clonotype was observed at least ten times. J is TRBJ2-3 and V is TRBV29-1; D is unresolved. V shed 0 bases and J shed 5 bases, with 6 bases lying between them. Germline CDR1 reads SQVTM; CDR2 reads ANQGSEA. CDR3 length: 12 amino acids. CDR3 DNA: TGCAGCGTTGAAGATTCCGTAGATACGCAGTATTTT. This gives the protein CSVEDSVDTQYF.

This clonotype was detected only a few times. The chain uses TRBV20-1 and TRBJ2-7, with 9 bases identical to TRBD2. Per germline, CDR1 DFQATT and CDR2 SNEGSKA (reference sequence). After removal of 3 bases from V and 6 bases from J, the junction contained 9 bases not matched to a gene. The CDR3 is 14 amino acids. DNA of the CDR3: TGCAGTGCTAGCCTTGGGCGGGGGGGAAGCGAGCAGTACTTC. Encoded protein: CSASLGRGGSEQYF.

The V and J genes are TRBV7-2 and TRBJ2-7, with a weak D call TRBD1 (7 bases). CDR1 is SGHTA and CDR2 is FQGNSA in the germline V gene. V lost 1 base, J lost 3 bases, and 13 bases lay in between. The CDR3 runs to 15 residues. CDR3 sequence: CASSLVQGGHYEQYF. CDR3 coding DNA: TGTGCCAGCAGCTTAGTGCAGGGGGGACACTACGAGCAGTACTTC. The whole variable domain, filled in from reference TRBV7-2 and TRBJ2-7, reads GAGVSQSPSNKVTEKGKDVELRCDPISGHTALYWYRQSLGQGLEFLIYFQGNSAPDKSGLPSDRFSAERTGGSVSTLTIQRTQQEDSAVYLCASSLVQGGHYEQYFGPGTRLTVT.

This clonotype was picked up many times. V gene TRBV29-1 combines with J gene TRBJ2-3; D is ambiguous. Trimming pared 5 bases from V and 4 bases from J, leaving 19 bases between. Germline CDR1 SQVTM, CDR2 ANQGSEA. CDR3 length: 15 residues. CDR3 nucleotides: TGCAGCGTTCTTTGGTTGATTAGCAGATCAGATACGCAGTATTTT. Its protein product is CSVLWLISRSDTQYF.

The sample holds a few counts of this clonotype. CDR3 DNA sequence: TGTGCCAGCAGTTTCGGGGGACATCCCTACGAGCAGTACTTC. This sequence encodes CASSFGGHPYEQYF. The V gene is TRBV12-3 or TRBV12-4, the J gene TRBJ2-7; D tentatively reads TRBD1 or TRBD2 (6 bases each). The CDR3 consists of 14 residues. Trimming shortened V by 3 bases and J by 2 bases, and 11 bases separated the two germline ends.

This clonotype was observed at least ten times. The chain recombines TRBV5-1 with TRBJ2-1; 10 nucleotides agree with TRBD2. Unmatched junction bases numbered 7, after V lost 0 bases and J lost 7 bases. This CDR3 region has 16 residues. CDR1 and CDR2 from the germline V gene are SGHRS and YFSETQ. CDR3 sequence reads: CASSLAVLAGSNEQFF. CDR3 nucleotide sequence: TGCGCCAGCAGCTTGGCGGTACTAGCGGGATCAAATGAGCAGTTCTTC.